The rows below give T cell receptor beta chains drawn from one sample of a study of T-cell reconstitution after alpha-beta-depleted transplantation in children. A single record per CDR3 protein comes from TCRdb applying MiXCR to the PCR reads. The sample includes about 420,000 distinct CDR3 sequences, about 16% of them seen just once. The sequencing used PBMCs, mostly from graft donor cells, collected 360 days after TCRalphabeta/CD19-depleted stem cell transplant. Receptors were obtained from a boy in the first two years of life who had a stem cell transplant for Wiskott-Aldrich syndrome, so the T cells may come from the graft donor. Each CDR3 is given with its conserved first and last residue. D genes are given only for firm matches. A row's size may be missing; if present it is once, few, many or a size class.

CDR3 protein | CDR3 DNA | clone size | J gene | D gene | V gene
CATSDPLNTEAFF | TGTGCCACCAGTGACCCGCTGAACACTGAAGCTTTCTTT | few | TRBJ1-1 | - | TRBV24-1
CASSMGLAGVNEQYF | TGTGCCAGCAGTATGGGACTAGCGGGGGTCAACGAGCAGTACTTC | few | TRBJ2-7 | TRBD2 | TRBV27
CASSLGRQRYEQYF | TGTGCCAGCAGCTTAGGGCGCCAGCGGTACGAGCAGTACTTC | few | TRBJ2-7 | - | TRBV7-2
CASSPGGEWNIQYF | TGTGCCAGCAGCCCCGGGGGCGAATGGAACATTCAGTACTTC | few | TRBJ2-4 | - | TRBV28
CASSLGPDRAYEQYF | TGTGCCAGCTCACTGGGCCCCGACAGGGCCTACGAGCAGTACTTC | - | TRBJ2-7 | TRBD1 | TRBV18
CASSPRQRAYEQYF | TGTGCCAGCAGTCCGAGACAGCGGGCCTACGAGCAGTACTTC | few | TRBJ2-7 | - | TRBV28
CASSVGLAGSYEQYF | TGTGCCAGCAGCGTAGGACTAGCGGGATCCTACGAGCAGTACTTC | many | TRBJ2-7 | TRBD2 | TRBV9
CAISGTSGRLDEQYF | TGTGCCATCAGTGGGACTAGCGGGAGGTTGGACGAGCAGTACTTC | few | TRBJ2-7 | TRBD2 | TRBV10-3
CASTSKEKAGAVSEQFF | TGTGCCAGCACCAGCAAGGAGAAAGCGGGAGCGGTCAGTGAGCAGTTCTTC | - | TRBJ2-1 | TRBD2 | TRBV6-2/TRBV6-3
CATSDFGSGTGIYEQYF | TGTGCCACCAGTGATTTTGGCTCCGGGACAGGGATATACGAGCAGTACTTC | - | TRBJ2-7 | TRBD1 | TRBV24-1
CASRGPSEKLFF | TGTGCCAGCAGGGGGCCTAGTGAAAAACTGTTTTTT | - | TRBJ1-4 | - | TRBV12-3/TRBV12-4
CASTVGGWANNEQFF | TGTGCCAGTACGGTGGGGGGGTGGGCAAACAATGAGCAGTTCTTC | - | TRBJ2-1 | TRBD2 | TRBV28
CASSLGRIQETQYF | TGTGCCAGCAGTTTAGGGCGGATCCAAGAGACCCAGTACTTC | many | TRBJ2-5 | - | TRBV12-3/TRBV12-4
CASKRLSSYNEQFF | TGCGCCAGCAAGCGCCTAAGCTCCTACAATGAGCAGTTCTTC | - | TRBJ2-1 | - | TRBV5-1
CASSRRDTANYGYTF | TGCGCCAGCAGCCGTAGGGATACAGCTAACTATGGCTACACCTTC | - | TRBJ1-2 | - | TRBV4-3
CSVEDLGGRAFRTDTQYF | TGCAGCGTTGAAGATCTCGGCGGGAGGGCCTTTCGCACAGATACGCAGTATTTT | - | TRBJ2-3 | TRBD2 | TRBV29-1
CATSDTIDGYYNEQFF | TGTGCCACCAGTGACACGATTGACGGTTACTACAATGAGCAGTTCTTC | few | TRBJ2-1 | - | TRBV24-1
CATSRDQGLSSYNEQFF | TGTGCCACCAGCAGAGATCAGGGACTCAGCTCCTACAATGAGCAGTTCTTC | few | TRBJ2-1 | - | TRBV15
CASSFPPPGAQYF | TGTGCCAGCAGTTTTCCCCCCCCGGGTGCGCAGTATTTT | - | TRBJ2-3 | - | TRBV12-3/TRBV12-4
CASSFLGPESTDTQYF | TGTGCCAGCAGTTTCTTGGGGCCCGAGAGCACAGATACGCAGTATTTT | once | TRBJ2-3 | - | TRBV12-3/TRBV12-4
CASRLRGRREQYF | TGTGCCAGCAGACTTAGGGGGCGCAGAGAGCAGTACTTC | few | TRBJ2-7 | TRBD1 | TRBV27
CASTVDSPNEKLFF | TGCGCCAGCACCGTTGACAGTCCTAATGAAAAACTGTTTTTT | - | TRBJ1-4 | - | TRBV5-1
CASSEQGYSPLHF | TGCGCCAGCAGTGAGCAGGGGTATTCACCCCTCCACTTT | few | TRBJ1-6 | - | TRBV10-2
CASSYSGRGLTYNEQFF | TGTGCCAGCAGTTACTCGGGGAGGGGGCTAACCTACAATGAGCAGTTCTTC | - | TRBJ2-1 | - | TRBV6-5
CASRGLRSSYNEQFF | TGTGCCAGCCGGGGCTTGAGGAGCTCCTACAATGAGCAGTTCTTC | few | TRBJ2-1 | - | TRBV6-1
CASSPDGPIEKLFF | TGTGCCAGCTCACCCGACGGACCTATTGAAAAACTGTTTTTT | - | TRBJ1-4 | - | TRBV18
CASSLQPLISGGRQETQYF | TGTGCCAGCAGCTTACAACCCCTGATTAGCGGGGGTCGCCAAGAGACCCAGTACTTC | - | TRBJ2-5 | TRBD2 | TRBV11-2
CASSLSRPNNEQFF | TGTGCCAGCAGCTTATCTAGGCCGAACAATGAGCAGTTCTTC | few | TRBJ2-1 | - | TRBV7-8
CASRASSSGANVLTF | TGCGCCAGCCGGGCGAGTAGCTCTGGGGCCAACGTCCTGACTTTC | - | TRBJ2-6 | - | TRBV5-1
CASSPNPSPNTGELFF | TGTGCCAGCTCACCGAACCCCTCCCCGAACACCGGGGAGCTGTTTTTT | few | TRBJ2-2 | - | TRBV18
CASSRNLADGFYGYTF | TGTGCCAGCAGCCGAAACCTCGCGGACGGCTTCTATGGCTACACCTTC | few | TRBJ1-2 | - | TRBV12-3/TRBV12-4
CASSQVSGRVNNEQFF | TGCGCCAGCAGCCAAGTGTCCGGAAGGGTTAACAATGAGCAGTTCTTC | - | TRBJ2-1 | - | TRBV4-3
CSVGRTSIQETQYF | TGCAGCGTTGGGAGGACTAGTATTCAAGAGACCCAGTACTTC | - | TRBJ2-5 | TRBD2 | TRBV29-1
CASSWRGGLTDTQYF | TGCGCCAGCAGCTGGCGGGGGGGCCTCACAGATACGCAGTATTTT | - | TRBJ2-3 | TRBD2 | TRBV5-1
CASSSGAGYGETQYF | TGTGCCAGCAGTTCCGGAGCGGGATACGGGGAGACCCAGTACTTC | - | TRBJ2-5 | TRBD2 | TRBV12-3/TRBV12-4
CASSRRTSGNPDTQYF | TGCGCCAGCAGCAGACGGACTAGCGGGAATCCAGATACGCAGTATTTT | - | TRBJ2-3 | TRBD2 | TRBV4-3
CAWSTGRNTGELFF | TGTGCCTGGTCTACTGGGCGGAACACCGGGGAGCTGTTTTTT | few | TRBJ2-2 | - | TRBV30
CASSERAGKNTGELFF | TGTGCCAGCAGTGAAAGGGCAGGGAAGAACACCGGGGAGCTGTTTTTT | few | TRBJ2-2 | - | TRBV2
CASTQQTGRISYEQYF | TGTGCCAGCACACAACAAACGGGACGGATCTCCTACGAGCAGTACTTC | - | TRBJ2-7 | - | TRBV2
CASSQQGNEQYF | TGTGCCAGCAGCCAACAGGGGAACGAGCAGTACTTC | - | TRBJ2-7 | TRBD1 | TRBV6-2/TRBV6-3